The clone carrying this T cell receptor (beta chain) turned up a few times. Given a much more abundant clone one base away, this may be a read error. This entry belongs to a study of blood T cells in healthy people across ages. A second PCR of 7 to 11 cycles used a sample-barcoded 5' primer and a J-beta primer mix. Each of the samples gave a minimum of 3 million paired-end reads that contained CDR3. TCRdb redid the calling of the 5' RACE reads with MiXCR, one entry per CDR3 protein. The sample yields hundreds of thousands of distinct CDR3 sequences, around 31% seen once. The CDR3 sequence is 15 residues long. The germline V gene encodes CDR1 MNHEY and CDR2 SVGEGT.

The rearrangement uses TRBV6-2 or TRBV6-3 and TRBJ2-1; the match to TRBD2 covers 10 bases. The J call may not be correct, given that the DNA end is closer to TRBJ2-7. This sequence originates from a woman aged 80 or over in good health. Sequenced input: blood. In nucleotides, the CDR3 is TGTGCCAGCAGATCGAGCGGGGGGGCCGGCAATGAGCAGTACTTC. Amino acid sequence: CASRSSGGAGNEQYF.